Listed below are T cell receptor beta chains from one sample, sequenced in a study of T cell responses to AZD1222 COVID-19 vaccine. The assay was immunoSEQ multiplex PCR, and TCRdb's table has in-frame clones only and misses some. Among approximately 150,000 clones listed, around nine tenths were seen once. The starting material was peripheral blood, obtained on day 0 of AZD1222 vaccination. The receptor source for this set is an adult in good health. Each CDR3 is given with its conserved first and last residue. Each record gives: D gene, clone size, J gene, V gene, CDR3 protein, CDR3 DNA. D genes are given only for firm matches. Expanded clones are given a class, and other clones once, few, many or no size at all.

NA	NA	TRBJ2-7	TRBV6-5	CASSTRRSQGEQYF	TGTGCCAGCAGTACCCGACGGTCTCAAGGCGAGCAGTACTTC
NA	NA	TRBJ1-5	TRBV25-1	CASSPQGRNQPQHF	TGTGCCAGCAGTCCTCAGGGGAGGAATCAGCCCCAGCATTTT
TRBD2	NA	TRBJ2-3	TRBV7-2	CASSARLAGGGTDTQYF	TGTGCCAGCAGCGCACGACTAGCGGGAGGGGGCACAGATACGCAGTATTTT
NA	NA	TRBJ1-4	TRBV18	CASSPPNSGGANEKLFF	TGTGCCAGCTCACCACCGAATTCGGGCGGTGCTAATGAAAAACTGTTTTTT
NA	NA	TRBJ2-2	TRBV9	CASSVAPQSGELFF	TGTGCCAGCAGCGTAGCCCCACAATCCGGGGAGCTGTTTTTT
TRBD1	NA	TRBJ2-1	TRBV11-2	CASSLGQGYEQFF	TGTGCCAGCAGCTTAGGACAGGGTTATGAGCAGTTCTTC
TRBD2	few	TRBJ2-5	TRBV5-4	CASSLAASGREETQYF	TGTGCCAGCAGCTTGGCGGCTAGCGGGAGGGAAGAGACCCAGTACTTC
NA	NA	TRBJ2-1	TRBV1	CTSSQSGTSVNEQFF	TGCACCAGCAGCCAGTCAGGGACTAGCGTCAATGAGCAGTTCTTC
NA	NA	TRBJ2-3	TRBV30	CAWSRGTSTDTQYF	TGTGCCTGGAGTAGGGGGACTAGCACAGATACGCAGTATTTT
NA	NA	TRBJ1-5	TRBV2	CASSVQQNQPQHF	TGTGCCAGCAGTGTACAGCAAAATCAGCCCCAGCATTTT
NA	NA	TRBJ2-7	TRBV28	CASSYRGRPYEQYF	TGTGCCAGCAGTTATCGGGGACGACCTTACGAGCAGTACTTC
NA	NA	TRBJ2-1	TRBV2	CASSEGPGGSYNEQFF	TGTGCCAGCAGTGAAGGGCCTGGGGGCTCCTACAATGAGCAGTTCTTC
TRBD1	NA	TRBJ1-1	TRBV5-1	CASSLATGGLNTEAFF	TGCGCCAGCAGCTTGGCGACAGGGGGTTTGAACACTGAAGCTTTCTTT
TRBD1	NA	TRBJ1-1	TRBV6-5	CASRRDSLNTEAFF	TGTGCCAGCAGAAGGGACAGTTTGAACACTGAAGCTTTCTTT
NA	NA	TRBJ1-2	TRBV30	CAWSVREGRVDGYTF	TGTGCCTGGAGTGTACGTGAGGGTCGGGTTGATGGCTACACCTTC
NA	NA	TRBJ1-6	TRBV7-9	CASMGFDSPLHF	TGTGCCAGTATGGGTTTCGATTCACCCCTCCACTTT
TRBD1	NA	TRBJ1-2	TRBV7-9	CASSLGDRVNYGYTF	TGTGCCAGCAGCTTAGGCGACAGGGTTAACTATGGCTACACCTTC
NA	NA	TRBJ1-6	TRBV2	CASSETRSYNSPLHF	TGTGCCAGCAGTGAAACCCGCTCCTATAATTCACCCCTCCACTTT
TRBD1	NA	TRBJ1-6	TRBV30	CAWVLGGGNNSPLHF	TGTGCCTGGGTCTTGGGAGGGGGCAATAATTCACCCCTCCACTTT
NA	NA	TRBJ2-7	TRBV7-3	CASSMPGRTFGEQYF	TGTGCCAGCAGCATGCCGGGGCGTACGTTTGGAGAGCAGTACTTC
NA	NA	TRBJ1-5	TRBV28	CASRTSMEGSNQPQHF	TGTGCCAGCAGGACATCAATGGAGGGGAGCAATCAGCCCCAGCATTTT
TRBD1	NA	TRBJ2-5	TRBV4-1	CASSRGTEETQYF	TGCGCCAGCAGCCGAGGGACAGAAGAGACCCAGTACTTC
NA	few	TRBJ1-6	TRBV19	CASSTGISYNSPLHF	TGTGCCAGTAGTACAGGGATCTCATATAATTCACCCCTCCACTTT
TRBD1	NA	TRBJ2-7	TRBV4-3	CASSQEQGSGYEQYF	TGCGCCAGCAGCCAAGAACAGGGGTCGGGCTACGAGCAGTACTTC
NA	NA	TRBJ1-5	TRBV18	CASSPAAGGSNQPQHF	TGTGCCAGCTCACCTGCGGCGGGAGGGAGCAATCAGCCCCAGCATTTT
NA	NA	TRBJ1-1	TRBV6-1	CASSEGAGGTEAFF	TGTGCCAGCAGTGAAGGGGCGGGAGGAACTGAAGCTTTCTTT
NA	NA	TRBJ2-7	TRBV15	CATSRVRESTYEQYF	TGTGCCACCAGCAGAGTACGGGAGAGTACCTACGAGCAGTACTTC